The 22 T cell receptor beta chains reported below all come from one sample, sequenced in a study of T cells in Graves' hyperthyroidism and ophthalmopathy. The investigators amplified TCR beta CDR3 regions from RNA transcripts. TCR CDR3 underwent first-round RT-PCR with the HTBI primer set. TCRdb processed the multiplex PCR reads anew with MiXCR; each CDR3 protein has one entry. The sample shows more than 300,000 distinct CDR3 sequences, about 12% of them seen only once. The sequenced sample consisted of blood. All receptors come from a woman aged 18-30 years with Graves' hyperthyroidism.

V is TRBV2 and J is TRBJ2-3; D is possibly TRBD1 (5 bases). Germline V gives CDR1 SNHLY, CDR2 FYNNEI. The V and J ends lost 5 bases and 1 base respectively, with 13 bases between them. This CDR3 region has 15 residues. In DNA, the CDR3 is TGTGCCAGCAGTCCGTTCACAGGAGGCACAGATACGCAGTATTTT. Translation: CASSPFTGGTDTQYF.

This clonotype was counted ten times or more. A read error may account for a junction end that differs from germline. V and J are TRBV12-3 or TRBV12-4 and TRBJ2-1, with D perhaps TRBD1 (6 bases). The CDR3 spans 15 residues. CDR3 region: CASINDRSSYNDQFF. CDR3 sequence (DNA): TGTGCCAGCATTAATGACAGGAGCTCCTACAATGATCAGTTCTTC.

This clonotype was observed at least ten times. The rearrangement uses TRBV7-2 and TRBJ2-1; D uncertain. Germline CDR1 and CDR2: SGHTA and FQGNSA. The CDR3 consists of 14 residues. Trimming stripped 0 bases from V and 8 bases from J, with 11 bases between. The CDR3 DNA follows: TGTGCCAGCAGCTTAGCAGGTTTGAACGATGAGCAGTTCTTC. It translates to CASSLAGLNDEQFF.

This clonotype was observed at least ten times. V and J are TRBV7-9 and TRBJ1-6; 7 nucleotides match TRBD1. The CDR3 is 15 amino acids. The germline V gene has CDR1 SEHNR and CDR2 FQNEAQ (reference sequence). V lost 4 bases to trimming and J lost 6 bases; unmatched junction nucleotides: 6. The DNA for the CDR3 is TGTGCCAGCAGCTCTAGACAGGGTAGTAATTCACCCCTCCACTTT. This encodes CASSSRQGSNSPLHF.

This clonotype was counted many times. This chain links TRBV30 with TRBJ1-5; D gene uncertain. The CDR3 has 13 amino acids. V lost 1 base and J lost 7, with 11 bases in between. CDR1 is GTSNPN, CDR2 SVGIG, per germline (reference sequence). In DNA form, the CDR3 reads TGTGCCTGGAGTGACGGGATCGGGCAGCCCCAGCATTTT. As protein: CAWSDGIGQPQHF.

This clonotype was counted ten times or more. V usage is TRBV7-9 and J usage is TRBJ2-2; 9 positions match TRBD2. V was clipped by 6 bases and J by 1 base; unmatched bases: 12. The V gene's germline CDR1 is SEHNR and CDR2 FQNEAQ (reference sequence). The CDR3 is 18 amino acids. In DNA, the CDR3 is TGTGCCAGCAGAAATAGCGGGGGAGAATCGTGGAACACCGGGGAGCTGTTTTTT. It codes for CASRNSGGESWNTGELFF. Full variable domain (rest looked up from reference TRBV7-9 and TRBJ2-2): DTGVSQNPRHKITKRGQNVTFRCDPISEHNRLYWYRQTLGQGPEFLTYFQNEAQLEKSRLLSDRFSAERPKGSFSTLEIQRTEQGDSAMYLCASRNSGGESWNTGELFFGEGSRLTVL.

In the case of this clonotype: This sequence may be a read error, since a much larger clone differs from it by one base. The chain carries TRBV12-3 or TRBV12-4 and TRBJ1-2; the D gene is possibly TRBD1 (5 bases). V gave up 1 base and J gave up 6 bases, with 12 bases separating them. The CDR3 has 14 amino acids. CDR3 sequence (DNA): TGTGCCAGCAGTTTAGTGGGGGTTGGCCATGGCTACACCTTC. Protein product: CASSLVGVGHGYTF.

This clonotype was found many times. This chain joins TRBV19 and TRBJ2-2; D unresolved. This CDR3 comprises 17 residues. Trimming took 4 bases from V and 1 from J, leaving 16 bases between them. Germline CDR1 reads LNHDA; CDR2 reads SQIVND (reference sequence). CDR3 nucleotide sequence: TGTGCCAGTAGTACCCGCCTCGGCGCGGAGAACACCGGGGAGCTGTTTTTT. Encoded protein: CASSTRLGAENTGELFF.

Many counts were recorded for this clonotype. The rearrangement links TRBV7-9 to TRBJ2-7; D unresolved. The V gene's germline CDR1 is SEHNR and CDR2 FQNEAQ (reference sequence). Between the trimmed V and J ends, which lost 2 bases and 7 bases, there was a span of 15 bases. The CDR3 sequence is 14 residues long. CDR3 in DNA: TGTGCCAGCAGCTTAAGTTCAGCTCGAGGAGAGCAGTACTTC. The encoded protein is CASSLSSARGEQYF.

This clonotype was recorded many times. This chain links TRBV10-3 with TRBJ2-7; 11 bases align to TRBD2. CDR3 length equals 14 residues. Per the germline V gene, CDR1 is ENHRY and CDR2 is SYGVKD. J gave up 2 bases and V 5 bases, and 2 bases lay outside the gene matches. The chain's CDR3 is CAISPTSGTYEQYF. CDR3 nucleotides: TGTGCCATCAGTCCGACTAGCGGGACCTACGAGCAGTACTTC.

This clonotype occurred many times. The chain uses TRBV7-2 and TRBJ2-5, with TRBD1 matching 7 bases. Germline V gene lookup returns CDR1 SGHTA and CDR2 FQGNSA. J lost 1 base, V lost 5 bases, and 4 bases had no gene match. This CDR3 has 14 residues. The CDR3 DNA sequence: TGTGCCAGCAGCCACGGACAGGTCCAAGAGACCCAGTACTTC. Protein product: CASSHGQVQETQYF.

At least ten counts were recorded for this clonotype. This chain connects TRBV30 to TRBJ1-1, with unresolved D. The CDR3 runs 13 residues. Between the trimmed V and J ends, which lost 0 bases and 0 bases, there was a span of 5 bases. Germline assignment: CDR1 GTSNPN and CDR2 SVGIG (reference sequence). The CDR3 nucleotides read TGTGCCTGGAGTGTAGACGTGAACACTGAAGCTTTCTTT. This sequence encodes CAWSVDVNTEAFF.

This clonotype was counted a few times. CDR3 bases: TGTGCCAGCAGCTTCGGACAGATGAACACTGAAGCTTTCTTT. It specifies CASSFGQMNTEAFF. The chain uses TRBV7-8 and TRBJ1-1, with TRBD1 as a possible D gene (6 bases). The V and J ends lost 3 bases and 0 bases respectively, with 8 bases between them. The V gene's germline CDR1 is SGHVS and CDR2 FQNEAQ. This CDR3 has 14 residues.

This clonotype was seen many times. J is TRBJ1-4 and V is TRBV5-5; D unclear. The CDR3 runs 14 residues. V lost 2 bases and J 0 bases, leaving 5 bases between the germline ends. Germline-derived CDR1 and CDR2 are SGHKS and YYEKEE (reference sequence). CDR3 sequence (DNA): TGTGCCAGCAGCTTCGCAGCAACTAATGAAAAACTGTTTTTT. Its protein is CASSFAATNEKLFF.

This clonotype was counted many times. The rearrangement joins TRBV20-1 to TRBJ2-7, with 9 bases aligning to TRBD1. The V segment lost 8 bases and the J segment 4 bases; nucleotides outside the gene matches: 9. Germline V gene data show CDR1 as DFQATT and CDR2 as SNEGSKA (reference sequence). The CDR3 extends over 13 amino acids. CDR3 sequence: CSSTGTGKYEQYF. Written as DNA, the CDR3 is TGCAGTTCTACCGGGACAGGGAAGTACGAGCAGTACTTC.

This clonotype was counted ten times or more. This sequence joins TRBV11-2 and TRBJ1-2, with TRBD1 matching over 7 bases. The CDR3 covers 16 residues. V was pared by 2 bases and J by 7 bases, with 13 bases of the junction left unmatched. From germline, CDR1 is SGHAT and CDR2 FQNNGV. The CDR3 protein is CASSLTTGAVSGGYTF. The DNA of the CDR3 is TGTGCCAGCAGCTTAACTACAGGGGCAGTGTCGGGTGGCTACACCTTC.

This clonotype came up many times. This rearrangement joins TRBV6-1 to TRBJ1-4, with D maybe TRBD1 (5 bases). The CDR3 sequence is 13 residues long. Trimming removed 7 bases from V and 2 bases from J, with 8 bases in between. The germline gives CDR1 MNHNS, CDR2 SASEGT. DNA of the CDR3: TGTGCCAGCATTGCAGGGACTAATGAAAAACTGTTTTTT. This encodes CASIAGTNEKLFF.

This clonotype came up many times. CDR3 coding DNA: TGTGCCAGCAGCCTGGGACATCCGAACACTGAAGCTTTCTTT. This encodes CASSLGHPNTEAFF. The chain uses TRBV5-6 and TRBJ1-1; D is perhaps TRBD1 (6 bases). Trimming removed 4 bases at V and 1 base at J, with 11 bases between. The CDR3 covers 14 residues. Germline CDR1 and CDR2: SGHDT and YYEEEE. Based on the CDR3 plus reference TRBV5-6 and TRBJ1-1, the full variable domain is DAGVTQSPTHLIKTRGQQVTLRCSPKSGHDTVSWYQQALGQGPQFIFQYYEEEERQRGNFPDRFSGHQFPNYSSELNVNALLLGDSALYLCASSLGHPNTEAFFGQGTRLTVV.

J is TRBJ2-5 and V is TRBV5-1, with D uncertain. Germline CDR1 and CDR2: SGHRS and YFSETQ. V lost 6 bases and J 4 bases, leaving 13 bases between the germline ends. The CDR3 is 13 residues long. In DNA form, the CDR3 reads TGCGCCAGCAAGAAGGGCGATCGAGAGACCCAGTACTTC. Translation gives CASKKGDRETQYF.

This clonotype was seen ten or more times. The V and J genes are TRBV2 and TRBJ2-5, with a tentative D call TRBD2 (5 bases). Trimming stripped 5 bases from V and 2 bases from J, with 24 bases between. Germline V gene sequence: CDR1 SNHLY, CDR2 FYNNEI. The CDR3 contains 18 residues. Here the CDR3 DNA reads TGTGCCAGCAGTCGCCCAGAGGGCTTCGGAGTTCCACAAGAGACCCAGTACTTC. Amino acids: CASSRPEGFGVPQETQYF.

The table lists this clonotype with many counts. V is TRBV10-3 and J is TRBJ2-4; D may be TRBD2 (6 bases). Germline values: CDR1 ENHRY, CDR2 SYGVKD. The V end was cut by 10 bases, the J end by 1 base, with 8 bases between. The CDR3 totals 12 residues. Written as DNA, the CDR3 is TGTGCCAGCGCGGGGGCCAAAAACATTCAGTACTTC. This codes for CASAGAKNIQYF.

The genes are TRBV19 and TRBJ1-5, with 7 bases lining up with TRBD1. In germline, CDR1 is LNHDA, CDR2 SQIVND (reference sequence). Unmatched junction bases numbered 10, after V lost 7 bases and J lost 4 bases. The CDR3 has 15 amino acids. The CDR3 DNA is TGTGCCAGTACCTCCGGAAGGGGGCAAAATCAGCCCCAGCATTTT. Its protein product is CASTSGRGQNQPQHF.